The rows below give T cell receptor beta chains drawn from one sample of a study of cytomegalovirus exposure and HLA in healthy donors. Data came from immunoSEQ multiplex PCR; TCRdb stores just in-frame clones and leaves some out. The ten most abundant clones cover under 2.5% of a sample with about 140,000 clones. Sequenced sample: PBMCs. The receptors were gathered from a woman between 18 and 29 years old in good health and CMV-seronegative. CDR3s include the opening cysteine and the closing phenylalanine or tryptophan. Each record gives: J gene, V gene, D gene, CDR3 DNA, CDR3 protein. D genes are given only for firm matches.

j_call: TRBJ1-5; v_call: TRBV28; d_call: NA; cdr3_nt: TGTGCCAGCAGTTTATCCCAGGTCTATAGCAATCAGCCCCAGCATTTT; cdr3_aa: CASSLSQVYSNQPQHF
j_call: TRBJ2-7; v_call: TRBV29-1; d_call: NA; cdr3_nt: TGCAGCGTTGAAGTCGGTAAGAGTCATCGGTACTTC; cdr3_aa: CSVEVGKSHRYF
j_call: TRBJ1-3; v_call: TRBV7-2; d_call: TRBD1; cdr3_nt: TGTGCCAGCAGCTTCCAGGGGGATGGAAACACCATATATTTT; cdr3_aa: CASSFQGDGNTIYF
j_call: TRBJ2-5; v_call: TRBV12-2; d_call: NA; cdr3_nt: TGTGCAAGTCGCCCGCCTCCCTCAAGCGGGAGAAGCAGGCGAGAGACCCAGTACTTC; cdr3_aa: CASRPPPSSGRSRRETQYF
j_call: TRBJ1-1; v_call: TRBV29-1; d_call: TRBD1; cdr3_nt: TGCAGCGTTTTCGGACAGGGGGCAGGTTTGGACACTGAAGCTTTCTTT; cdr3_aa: CSVFGQGAGLDTEAFF
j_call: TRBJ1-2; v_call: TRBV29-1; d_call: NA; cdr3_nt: TGCAGCGTCCCCGCCGGGACTGCCTATGGCTACACCTTC; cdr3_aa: CSVPAGTAYGYTF
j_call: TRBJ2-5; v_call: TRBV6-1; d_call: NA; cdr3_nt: TGTGCCAGCAGTGAAGGGAGAGACCCTCCCCAAGAGACCCAGTACTTC; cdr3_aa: CASSEGRDPPQETQYF
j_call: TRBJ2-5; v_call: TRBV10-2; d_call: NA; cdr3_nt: TGCGCCAGCAGTGAACGCAGCCAAGAGACCCAGTACTTC; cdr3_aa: CASSERSQETQYF
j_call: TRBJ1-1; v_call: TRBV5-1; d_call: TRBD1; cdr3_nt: TGCGCCAGCAGCATAGGACAGGAAACGAACACTGAAGCTTTCTTT; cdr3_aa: CASSIGQETNTEAFF
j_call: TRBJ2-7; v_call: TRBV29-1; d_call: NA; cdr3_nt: TGCAGCGTCTATGCCGGGACATCTACTCCCTACGAGCAGTACTTC; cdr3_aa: CSVYAGTSTPYEQYF
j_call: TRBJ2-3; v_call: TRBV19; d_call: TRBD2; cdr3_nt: TGTGCCAGTAGCCAGCGGGAGTTTGCTACGCAGTATTTT; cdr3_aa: CASSQREFATQYF
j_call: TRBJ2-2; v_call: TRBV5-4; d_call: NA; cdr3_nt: TGTGCCAGCAGCTTCGACAGCAGAAACACCGGGGAGCTGTTTTTT; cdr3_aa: CASSFDSRNTGELFF
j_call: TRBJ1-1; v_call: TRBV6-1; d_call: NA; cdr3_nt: TGTGCCAGCAGTGATGGGGCAGACACTGAAGCTTTCTTT; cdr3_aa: CASSDGADTEAFF
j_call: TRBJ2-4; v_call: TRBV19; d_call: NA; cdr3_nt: TGTGCCAGTAGTATAGGGGGCGGGACCTTCCCAAACATTCAGTACTTC; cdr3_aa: CASSIGGGTFPNIQYF
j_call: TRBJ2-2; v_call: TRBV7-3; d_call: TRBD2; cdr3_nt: TGTGCCAGCAGCCCGGGACTAGCGGGATGGACCGGGGAGCTGTTTTTT; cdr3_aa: CASSPGLAGWTGELFF
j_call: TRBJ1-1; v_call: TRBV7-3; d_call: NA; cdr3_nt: TGTGCCAGCAGCTTATCTGGGGCGAACACTGAAGCTTTCTTT; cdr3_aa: CASSLSGANTEAFF
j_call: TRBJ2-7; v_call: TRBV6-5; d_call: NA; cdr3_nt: TGTGCCAGCAGTGGGAGAGACGTTGCCTACGAGCAGTACTTC; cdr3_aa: CASSGRDVAYEQYF
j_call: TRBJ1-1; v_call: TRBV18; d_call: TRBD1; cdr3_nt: TGTGCCAGCTCAGCATACAGGGGCGAGAACACTGAAGCTTTCTTT; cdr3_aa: CASSAYRGENTEAFF
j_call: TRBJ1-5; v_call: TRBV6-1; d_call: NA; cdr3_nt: TGTGCCAGCAGTGAAGCCGGTCAGCCCCAGCATTTT; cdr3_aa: CASSEAGQPQHF
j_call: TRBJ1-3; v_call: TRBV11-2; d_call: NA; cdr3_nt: TGTGCCAGCAGCTTAGGCAGGCTTGACACCATATATTTT; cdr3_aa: CASSLGRLDTIYF
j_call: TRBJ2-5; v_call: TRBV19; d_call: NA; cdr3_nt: TGTGCCAGTAGTATTGTGACAGCTTCCCAAGAGACCCAGTACTTC; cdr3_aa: CASSIVTASQETQYF
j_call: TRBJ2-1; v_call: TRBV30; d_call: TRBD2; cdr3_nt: TGTGCCTGGATACCAGGACTAGCGGCCTACAATGAGCAGTTCTTC; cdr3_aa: CAWIPGLAAYNEQFF
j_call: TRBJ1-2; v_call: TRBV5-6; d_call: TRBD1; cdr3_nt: TGTGCCAGCAGCTTGGGCCAGGGGGCTGGCTACACCTTC; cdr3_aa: CASSLGQGAGYTF
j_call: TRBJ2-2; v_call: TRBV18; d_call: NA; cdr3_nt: TGTGCCAGCTCACCAGGACAGACCCGGAACACCGGGGAGCTGTTTTTT; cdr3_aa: CASSPGQTRNTGELFF
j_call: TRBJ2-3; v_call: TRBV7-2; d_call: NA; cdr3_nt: TGTGCCAGCAGCCCATGGGCTTTCACAGATACGCAGTATTTT; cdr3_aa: CASSPWAFTDTQYF
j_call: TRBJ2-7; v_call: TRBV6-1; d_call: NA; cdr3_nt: TGTGCCAGCAGTGGTGAAGGGAGCTACGAGCAGTACTTC; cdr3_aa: CASSGEGSYEQYF
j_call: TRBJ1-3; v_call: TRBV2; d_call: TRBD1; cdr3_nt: TGTGCCAGCTTACAGGGGCCTTCCTCTGGAAACACCATATATTTT; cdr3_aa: CASLQGPSSGNTIYF
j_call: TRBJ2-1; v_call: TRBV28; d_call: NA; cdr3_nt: TGTGCCAGTCTTCGGCGGGACTACAATGAGCAGTTCTTC; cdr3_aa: CASLRRDYNEQFF
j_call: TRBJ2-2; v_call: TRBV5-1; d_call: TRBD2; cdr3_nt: TGCGCCAGCAGCTTAGGACTAGCGGAGGCCGGGGAGCTGTTTTTT; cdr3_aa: CASSLGLAEAGELFF
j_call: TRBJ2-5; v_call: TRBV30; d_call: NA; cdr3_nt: TGTGCCTGGAGATTAGCGGTCATCCAAGAGACCCAGTACTTC; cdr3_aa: CAWRLAVIQETQYF
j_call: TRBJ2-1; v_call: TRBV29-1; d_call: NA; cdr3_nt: TGCAGCGTTGGCAGGTCATTCGATGAGCAGTTCTTC; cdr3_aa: CSVGRSFDEQFF